A selection of T cell receptor beta chains follows, all from one sample in a study of cytomegalovirus exposure and HLA in healthy donors. Sequencing used immunoSEQ multiplex PCR; TCRdb keeps in-frame clones, though not all of them. This sample's clone table lists 40,000 or so clones. Sequencing was done on a sample of PBMCs. The receptors originated from a male donor in good health and CMV-seronegative. The conserved cysteine and the conserved F or W are not part of the CDR3 here. The size entry is marked missing in some rows and otherwise reads once, few, many or a size class.

TRBV28	.	ASSSPGRPQH
TRBV5-4	.	ASIGTSGGTNTGELF
TRBV9	.	ASSVGGLAGGTDTQY
TRBV19	.	ASSTDRAEKLF
TRBV27	.	ASAPLAEDTQY
TRBV4-1	.	ASSQTGTGNEKLF
TRBV7-2	.	ASSYIDSPKAF
TRBV2	.	ASIHKDSSNYGYT
TRBV5-4	.	ASSLGQDSGFANTGELF
TRBV19	.	ASSISPGDTEAF
TRBV5-1	.	ASSFYSTGGDGYT
TRBV7-9	.	ASRGTGGFNEQF
TRBV5-6	.	ASRDRSYGYT
TRBV7-2	.	ASSLAGRGAGQPQH
TRBV7-9	.	ASSVGTLQDEKLF
TRBV5-1	.	ASSLGPVTGGGQPQH
TRBV15	.	ANSRQGRRTEAF
TRBV5-6	.	ASSSGTGRGWYGYT
TRBV6-1	medium-sized	ASSELAGAPSTDTQY
TRBV19	.	ASSPTPGNRQPQH
TRBV13	.	ASSLTGGDGYT
TRBV6-6	.	ASSRKSFGGEQY
TRBV7-6	.	ASSPGTAGNTIY